Sequencing of this T cell receptor beta chain was carried out in a study of T cell responses to AZD1222 COVID-19 vaccine. General study points: Among the donors, most were white British and more were female, and clonal diversity was possibly underestimated. Targets within unmutated variant regions were reportedly found for nearly half of spike-specific TCRs.

About this clone: The antigen is undetermined.

Some clones are missing from TCRdb's copy, which holds only in-frame ones; the method was immunoSEQ multiplex PCR. The table shows 90,000 to 150,000 clones, with roughly 90% occurring only once. With 2 bases removed from V and 3 bases from J, the gap between germline ends came to 14 bases. Germline V CDR1 and CDR2: SGHAT, FQNNGV. This CDR3 spans 15 amino acids. This rearrangement joins TRBV11-2 to TRBJ2-7, with D tentatively TRBD1 (6 bases). The starting material was peripheral blood, obtained on day 0 of AZD1222 vaccination. The clonotype originates from an adult in good health. CDR3 sequence reads: CASSLRSSTGYEQYF. For the CDR3, the DNA is TGTGCCAGCAGCTTAAGGTCCTCGACAGGCTACGAGCAGTACTTC.